This record concerns one TCR beta chain sequence. The sample originates from a study of blood T cell repertoires in COVID-19. This CDR3 is built from 14 residues. Trimming left V 6 bases short and J 7 bases short, with 15 bases between. Profiled with immunoSEQ multiplex PCR; TCRdb holds only in-frame clones, not every one. Of some 150,000 clones in the sample, around 84% were seen once. Sequencing used peripheral blood. The source of this sequence is a man aged 60-69 years with active or convalescent COVID-19. This chain uses TRBV23-1 with TRBJ1-4; tentatively, D is TRBD1 (5 bases). TRBV23-1 is identified as an open reading frame with a role that is uncertain. The CDR3 DNA reads as TGCGCCAGCAGCCCGTCCAGGGCATCTGAAAAACTGTTTTTT. Its protein is CASSPSRASEKLFF.